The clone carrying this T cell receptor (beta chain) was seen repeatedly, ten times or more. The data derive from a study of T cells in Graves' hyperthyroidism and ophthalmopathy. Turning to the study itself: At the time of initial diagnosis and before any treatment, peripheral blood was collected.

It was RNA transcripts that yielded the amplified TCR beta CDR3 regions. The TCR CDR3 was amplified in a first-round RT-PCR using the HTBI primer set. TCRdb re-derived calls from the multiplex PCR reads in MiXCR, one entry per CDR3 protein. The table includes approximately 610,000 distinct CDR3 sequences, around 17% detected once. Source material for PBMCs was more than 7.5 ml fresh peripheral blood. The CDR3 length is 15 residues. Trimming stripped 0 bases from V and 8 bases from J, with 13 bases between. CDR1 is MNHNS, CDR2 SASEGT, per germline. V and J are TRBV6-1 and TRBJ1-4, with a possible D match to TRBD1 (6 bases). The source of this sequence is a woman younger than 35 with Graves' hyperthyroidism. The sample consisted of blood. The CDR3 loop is CASSEAGGRFEKLFF. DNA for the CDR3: TGTGCCAGCAGTGAAGCCGGGGGCAGGTTCGAAAAACTGTTTTTT.